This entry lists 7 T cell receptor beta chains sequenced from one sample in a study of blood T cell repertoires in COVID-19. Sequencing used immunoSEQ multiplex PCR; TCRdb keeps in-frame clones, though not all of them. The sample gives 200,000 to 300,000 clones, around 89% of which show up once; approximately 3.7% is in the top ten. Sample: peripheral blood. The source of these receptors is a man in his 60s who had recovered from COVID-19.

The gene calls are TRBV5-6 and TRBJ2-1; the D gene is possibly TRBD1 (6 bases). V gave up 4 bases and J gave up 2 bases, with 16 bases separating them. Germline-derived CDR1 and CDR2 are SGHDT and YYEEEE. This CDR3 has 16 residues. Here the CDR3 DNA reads TGTGCCAGCAGCCCCTTACGCAGGGGCCCCTACAATGAGCAGTTCTTC. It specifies CASSPLRRGPYNEQFF.

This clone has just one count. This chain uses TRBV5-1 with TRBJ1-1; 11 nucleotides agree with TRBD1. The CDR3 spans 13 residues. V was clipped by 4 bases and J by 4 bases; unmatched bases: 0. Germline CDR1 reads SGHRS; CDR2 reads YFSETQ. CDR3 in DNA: TGCGCCAGCAGCGGGACAGGGGGCACTGAAGCTTTCTTT. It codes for CASSGTGGTEAFF.

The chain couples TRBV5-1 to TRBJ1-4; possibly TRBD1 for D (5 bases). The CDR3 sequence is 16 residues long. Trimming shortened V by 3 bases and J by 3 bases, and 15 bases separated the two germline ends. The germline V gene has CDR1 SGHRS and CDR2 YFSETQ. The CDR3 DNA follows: TGCGCCAGCAGCTGGCCCCAACGGGGGTCTAATGAAAAACTGTTTTTT. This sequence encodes CASSWPQRGSNEKLFF.

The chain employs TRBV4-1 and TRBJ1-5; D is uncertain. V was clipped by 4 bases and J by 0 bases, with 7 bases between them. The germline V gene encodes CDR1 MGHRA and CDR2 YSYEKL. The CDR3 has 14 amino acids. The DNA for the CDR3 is TGCGCCAGCAGCCTTCAAAATAGCAATCAGCCCCAGCATTTT. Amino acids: CASSLQNSNQPQHF.

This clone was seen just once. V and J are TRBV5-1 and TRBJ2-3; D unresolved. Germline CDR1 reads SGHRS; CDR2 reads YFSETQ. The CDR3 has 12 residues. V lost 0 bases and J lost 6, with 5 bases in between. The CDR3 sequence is CASSLDLDTQYF. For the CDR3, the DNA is TGCGCCAGCAGCTTGGACTTGGATACGCAGTATTTT. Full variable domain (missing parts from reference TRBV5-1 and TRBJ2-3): KAGVTQTPRYLIKTRGQQVTLSCSPISGHRSVSWYQQTPGQGLQFLFEYFSETQRNKGNFPGRFSGRQFSNSRSEMNVSTLELGDSALYLCASSLDLDTQYFGPGTRLTVL.

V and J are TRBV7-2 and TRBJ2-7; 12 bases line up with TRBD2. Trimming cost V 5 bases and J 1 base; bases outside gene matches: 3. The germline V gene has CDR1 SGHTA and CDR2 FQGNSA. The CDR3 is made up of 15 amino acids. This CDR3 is CASSQLAGGSYEQYF. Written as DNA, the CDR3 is TGTGCCAGCAGCCAACTAGCGGGGGGTTCCTACGAGCAGTACTTC.

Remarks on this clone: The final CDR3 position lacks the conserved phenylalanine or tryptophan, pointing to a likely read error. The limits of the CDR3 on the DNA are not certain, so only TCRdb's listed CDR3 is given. CDR3 amino acids: CASSRGTNKA. J is TRBJ2-7 and V is TRBV4-2; no check of the table's D call, TRBD2, against the DNA was made. The V gene's germline CDR1 is LGHNA and CDR2 YNFKEQ. The CDR3 is 10 residues long, counting both termini.